This TCR beta chain is drawn from a study of cytomegalovirus exposure and HLA in healthy donors. Whole-study results and caveats: Some TCR beta chains (more than 150 of them) were listed as cytomegalovirus-associated. The authors assumed roughly uniform sequencing depth across donors for presence/absence analyses. In an earlier analysis, most TCR beta V segments were productive about 87% or about 30% of the time.

This CDR3 region has 16 residues. Trimming stripped 0 bases from V and 0 bases from J, with 11 bases between. Per the germline V gene, CDR1 is LGHNA and CDR2 is YSLEER. Details on this clone: Its target is unknown.

Primers for the PCR totalled 60 Vbeta and 13 Jbeta. TCRdb's copy holds only in-frame clones and misses some; the assay was immunoSEQ multiplex PCR. This sample has roughly 150,000 clones, with roughly 85% found just once. The TCR comes from a man aged 25-45 years in good health and CMV-seropositive. The sequenced sample consisted of PBMCs. This chain links TRBV4-3 with TRBJ1-1; D remains ambiguous. The CDR3 DNA reads TGCGCCAGCAGCCAAGATCCCCCACCTATGAACACTGAAGCTTTCTTT. Translating it yields CASSQDPPPMNTEAFF.